This T cell receptor beta chain was captured in a study of PD-1 blockade in classical Hodgkin lymphoma. All patients experienced relapse after autologous stem cell transplantation, and brentuximab vedotin exposure was variable. Thawed PBMCs were the source of CD4+ T cells, purified by magnetic negative selection. V lost 3 bases and J 0 bases, leaving 8 bases between the germline ends. Germline V CDR1 and CDR2: SGHNT, YENEEA. The CDR3 is 15 residues long. Profiled with immunoSEQ multiplex PCR; TCRdb holds only in-frame clones, not every one. The table includes 30,000 to 40,000 clones, approximately 92% detected once.

This TCR derives from a human donor with classical Hodgkin lymphoma. The J gene is TRBJ2-2, the V gene TRBV11-3; no firm D call. The sample here was CD4+ T cells from blood, taken at baseline. Here the CDR3 reads CASSLGLPNTGELFF. The CDR3 nucleotides are TGTGCCAGCAGCTTGGGCCTCCCGAACACCGGGGAGCTGTTTTTT.